The present TCR beta chain was sequenced within a study of blood T cell repertoires in COVID-19. Per the authors' pipeline: Estimation of nucleated cell counts relied on the amplification of reference gene primers. Only in-frame clones appear in the TCRdb table, and some are missing; sequencing was by immunoSEQ multiplex PCR. The V and J calls and clone size come from that table; D and trimming were worked out from the DNA. The sample lists hundreds of thousands of clones, 87% seen once, with about 6% in the top ten. Germline V gene lookup returns CDR1 GTSNPN and CDR2 SVGIG (reference sequence). CDR3 size: 13 residues. V was cut by 3 bases and J by 0 bases, with 9 bases left in between.

This chain connects TRBV30 to TRBJ2-7; D ambiguous. The sequence was collected from a woman aged 40 to 50 who had recovered from COVID-19. The source material was PBMCs or T cells enriched from blood (not recorded which). In DNA form, the CDR3 reads TGTGCCTGGAGCCGGGTGAGCTCCTACGAGCAGTACTTC. Protein product: CAWSRVSSYEQYF.